This entry concerns a single TCR beta chain. The target antigen is unknown. This record comes from a study of T cell repertoires in cytomegalovirus infection. Study-level information: Indications of both CMV infection and matching HLA type were provided by public TCR beta signatures.

Study-level results: Within the response measured ex vivo, HLA-C-restricted CMV-specific TCR beta clonotypes were dominant. Accumulated public TCR beta family frequency recognized individuals carrying CMV together with the relevant HLA.

Each CDR3 protein gets one entry after TCRdb re-called the reads with MiXCR. The table has some 230,000 distinct CDR3 sequences, under 25% seen once. The origin of this receptor is a human donor in good health (CMV status not recorded). Some clones in this sample may be carry-over from other donors' samples. The sample consisted of CD8+ T cells from PBMCs.

The CDR3 region is CASSYVGSTDTQYF. The CDR3 bases are TGTGCCAGCAGCTACGTGGGGAGCACAGATACGCAGTATTTT. This sequence joins TRBV6-2 or TRBV6-3 and TRBJ2-3; D uncertain. The CDR3 totals 14 residues. CDR1 and CDR2 from the germline V gene are MNHEY and SVGEGT. Trimming shortened V by 6 bases and J by 0 bases, and 10 bases separated the two germline ends.